This T cell receptor (beta chain) was captured by sequencing in a study of blood T cell repertoires in COVID-19 (dated by TCRdb to the early 2020s). With regard to the full study: The collaborator samples originated in the United States, Italy and Spain and spanned the acute and convalescent phases of COVID-19. The material from the prospective study consisted of cDNA or gDNA derived from T cells, B-cell-depleted T cells, or PBMCs. The repertoires were released in a freely available public database intended as a resource for research on the immune response to SARS-CoV-2. Samples came from the ongoing ImmuneRACE study (first 160 participants) plus 1,254 subjects from 6 global collaborators. The sample metadata nearly always contained a de-identified subject ID, COVID-19 status, age in years and sex. Where available, HLA class I and class II types were taken from metadata supplied by the sample provider and were not determined by assay-based typing. Subjects who had been exposed to COVID-19, were actively infected with it, or had recovered from it provided the deeply sampled blood TCRbeta repertoires that made up the dataset. The paper's findings and limits, for the study overall: The quantity of clinical and demographic metadata differed by source and by participant and was supplied without curation.

CDR1 and CDR2 (LNHDA, SQIVND) derive from the germline V gene (reference sequence). From the cysteine through the phenylalanine, the CDR3 covers 14 amino acids. Only CDR3 DNA is held: 42 bases, read in frame from base 1. V gives up 7 bases and J gives up 4 bases, and the segment between their germline ends measures 16 bases. TCRbeta CDR3 regions were amplified from genomic DNA by means of the immunoSEQ Assay, a bias-controlled multiplex PCR. The authors' pipeline ran thus. The number of nucleated cells in each sample was estimated by amplification of reference gene primers within the assay. To quantify the absolute abundance of each unique TCRbeta CDR3 rearrangement, sequence reads were collapsed and filtered. For each sample, productive Simpson clonality was calculated as the square root of Simpson's diversity index over productive rearrangements. TCRdb holds this immuneACCESS table with in-frame rearrangements only. Some clones are missing; in checked studies, unresolved V genes explain under half, and the rest has no known cause. V and J calls and clone size are as listed in that table; D and trimming were resolved from the DNA. Within this sample are 130,000 to 150,000 clones, with around 80% of them counted one time only. The ten largest clones add up to about 39% of the sample.

Each collaborating institution followed its own protocols to collect whole blood in K2EDTA tubes. For TCRbeta analysis, collaborators shipped samples in one of three forms: frozen whole blood, isolated PBMCs, or DNA extracted from either of those sample types. Points on this clone: Its antigen is not yet known. No much larger clone exists at a distance of one base, and base qualities are not known.

Here the chain combines TRBV19 and TRBJ1-1, with no D gene named confidently. Sample: peripheral blood. This TCR was sampled from a human donor in a cohort sampled during active COVID-19. The CDR3 sequence is CASTLARVGTEAFF. DNA sequence: TGTGCCAGTACCCTGGCCCGGGTAGGCACTGAAGCTTTCTTT.